The clone carrying this TCR beta chain was seen only a few times. Sequencing libraries for TCR beta were prepared with iRepertoire HTBI primers and Arm-PCR of CDR3 regions. MiXCR, applied by TCRdb to the multiplex PCR reads, yields one record per CDR3 protein. Altogether 550,000 to 650,000 distinct CDR3 sequences are present, around 16% being singletons, with the ten largest covering about 12%. Germline V gene data show CDR1 as GTSNPN and CDR2 as SVGIG (reference sequence). Trimming removed 2 bases at V and 3 bases at J, with 14 bases between. The CDR3 is 14 amino acids. This record comes from a study of regulatory T cells in long-lasting Graves disease. Documented time point: newly diagnosed GD, antithyroid drugs for less than 3 months. Researchers made the TCR library from RNA that was extracted from PBMCs. These data also featured in a second study, about T cells in Graves' hyperthyroidism and ophthalmopathy. That study adds: Using the HTBI primer set, a first-round RT-PCR was run on the TCR CDR3.

The sequenced sample was peripheral blood mononuclear cells (PBMCs), obtained at new diagnosis, from a patient treated with antithyroid drugs. The chain uses TRBV30 and TRBJ2-7, with D perhaps TRBD1 or TRBD2 (7 bases each). The clonotype originates from a man between 18 and 35 years old with Graves disease. Here the CDR3 DNA reads TGTGCCTGGAGTCAGGGGGGGGATGGCTACGAGCAGTACTTC. Translated, it gives CAWSQGGDGYEQYF.